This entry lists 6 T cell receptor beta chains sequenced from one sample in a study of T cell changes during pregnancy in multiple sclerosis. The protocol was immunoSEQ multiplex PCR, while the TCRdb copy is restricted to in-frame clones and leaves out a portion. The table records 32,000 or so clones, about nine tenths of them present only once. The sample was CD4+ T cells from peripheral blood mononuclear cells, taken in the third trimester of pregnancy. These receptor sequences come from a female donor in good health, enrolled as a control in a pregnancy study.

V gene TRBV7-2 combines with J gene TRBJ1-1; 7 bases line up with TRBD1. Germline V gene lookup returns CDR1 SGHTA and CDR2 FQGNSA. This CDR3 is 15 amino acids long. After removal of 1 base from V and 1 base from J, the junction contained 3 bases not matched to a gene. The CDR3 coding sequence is TGTGCCAGCAGCTTAGAGGCAGGGGGGAACACTGAAGCTTTCTTT. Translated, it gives CASSLEAGGNTEAFF.

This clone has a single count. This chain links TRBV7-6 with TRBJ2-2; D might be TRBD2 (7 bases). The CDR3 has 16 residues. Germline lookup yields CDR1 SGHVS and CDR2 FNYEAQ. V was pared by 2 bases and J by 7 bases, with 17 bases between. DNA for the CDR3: TGTGCCAGCAGCTTATCGGCGGGGGCCCCCGGCGGGGAGCTGTTTTTT. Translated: CASSLSAGAPGGELFF.

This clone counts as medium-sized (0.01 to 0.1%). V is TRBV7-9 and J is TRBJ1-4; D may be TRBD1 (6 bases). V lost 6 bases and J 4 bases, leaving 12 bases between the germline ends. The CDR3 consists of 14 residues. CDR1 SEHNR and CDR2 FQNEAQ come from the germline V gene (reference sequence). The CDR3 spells CASSPGGFNEKLFF. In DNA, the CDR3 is TGTGCCAGCAGTCCTGGGGGCTTTAATGAAAAACTGTTTTTT.

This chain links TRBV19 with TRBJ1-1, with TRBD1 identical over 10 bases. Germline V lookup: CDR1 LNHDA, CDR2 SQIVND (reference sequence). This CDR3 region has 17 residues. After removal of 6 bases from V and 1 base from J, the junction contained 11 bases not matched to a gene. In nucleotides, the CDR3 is TGTGCCAGTAGCAACTCCGGGACAGGGGCTTCGAACACTGAAGCTTTCTTT. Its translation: CASSNSGTGASNTEAFF.

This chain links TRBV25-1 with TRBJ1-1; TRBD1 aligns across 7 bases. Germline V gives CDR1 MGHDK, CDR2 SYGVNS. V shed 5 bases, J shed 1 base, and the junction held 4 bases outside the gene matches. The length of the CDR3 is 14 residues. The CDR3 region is CASSPQGTNTEAFF. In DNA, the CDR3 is TGTGCCAGCAGTCCACAGGGGACGAACACTGAAGCTTTCTTT.

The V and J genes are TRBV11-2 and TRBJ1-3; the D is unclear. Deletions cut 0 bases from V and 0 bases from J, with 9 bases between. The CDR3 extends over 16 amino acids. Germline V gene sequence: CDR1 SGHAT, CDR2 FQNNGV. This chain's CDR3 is CASSLDLSGSGNTIYF. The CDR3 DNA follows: TGTGCCAGCAGCTTAGATCTCTCCGGCTCTGGAAACACCATATATTTT.